The 5 T cell receptor beta chains reported below all come from one sample, sequenced in a study of OX40 agonist ivuxolimab in advanced cancers. Library preparation used the immunoSEQ multiplex PCR assay. This is the immuneACCESS table as TCRdb keeps it, with only in-frame sequences that have V and J called. A part of the clones is gone; compared with another copy, unresolved V genes explain less than half, and the rest is unexplained. This sample is represented by tens of thousands of clones; about four fifths of them were singletons. Roughly 3% of the sample lies in the top ten. The sample consisted of CD4+ or CD8+ T cells sorted from blood, taken in a trial of the OX40 agonist ivuxolimab. The receptors come from an adult with an advanced solid tumor such as melanoma, head and neck, liver or kidney cancer.

The rearrangement links TRBV6-1 to TRBJ1-1, with TRBD1 matching 8 bases. CDR1 and CDR2 from the germline V gene are MNHNS and SASEGT. V gave up 7 bases and J gave up 4 bases; unmatched junction bases: 5. The CDR3 spans 13 residues. CDR3 residues: CASTGQVATEAFF. The CDR3 region has the DNA TGTGCCAGCACGGGACAGGTCGCCACTGAAGCTTTCTTT.

The chain is built from TRBV6-1 and TRBJ2-2, with no clear D. The V and J ends lost 3 bases and 5 bases respectively, with 7 bases between them. Germline-derived CDR1 and CDR2 are MNHNS and SASEGT. The CDR3 extends over 13 amino acids. CDR3 loop: CASSEIRTGELFF. The CDR3 coding sequence is TGTGCCAGCAGTGAGATTCGAACCGGGGAGCTGTTTTTT.

This clone was recorded once. The chain employs TRBV5-1 and TRBJ2-3, with 12 bases lining up with TRBD2. V dropped 1 base and J dropped 1; count of bases not matched to a gene: 4. Germline CDR1 SGHRS, CDR2 YFSETQ. This CDR3 has 17 residues. CDR3 sequence reads: CASSLTSGGPRTDTQYF. Here the CDR3 DNA reads TGCGCCAGCAGCTTGACTAGCGGGGGGCCCCGCACAGATACGCAGTATTTT.

The chain recombines TRBV5-1 with TRBJ2-2; 12 bases line up with TRBD1. This CDR3 contains 17 residues. V lost 0 bases, J lost 5 bases, and 5 bases stayed unmatched. The germline CDR1 and CDR2 sequences are SGHRS and YFSETQ. The CDR3: CASSLVGTGGKTGELFF. CDR3 nucleotides: TGCGCCAGCAGCTTGGTCGGGACAGGGGGCAAGACCGGGGAGCTGTTTTTT.

CDR3 nucleotides: TGTGCCAGCAGCGGTCTGGGCAGAACCTCCTACAATGAGCAGTTCTTC. Translating it yields CASSGLGRTSYNEQFF. The gene calls are TRBV14 and TRBJ2-1, with unresolved D. In germline, CDR1 is SGHDN, CDR2 FVKESK. With 5 bases removed from V and 0 bases from J, the gap between germline ends came to 14 bases. The CDR3 has 16 residues.